The source of this T cell receptor beta chain is a study of blood T cell repertoires in COVID-19. In the study overall: The United States, Italy and Spain supplied acute and convalescent COVID-19 samples.

The CDR3 is made up of 15 amino acids. V gave up 5 bases and J gave up 6 bases; unmatched junction bases: 7. The germline CDR1 and CDR2 sequences are SNHLY and FYNNEI. In the original analysis: Scientists estimated how many nucleated cells there were by amplifying reference gene primers. Using immunoSEQ multiplex PCR, the repertoire was profiled, and TCRdb retains in-frame clones only, with some absent. That table supplies the V and J calls and clone size; D and trimming were determined from the DNA. The sample comprises under 250,000 clones, 86% of which are singletons, and approximately 13% rests with the top ten.

The chain carries TRBV2 and TRBJ1-4; 9 bases line up with TRBD1. This receptor was identified in an elderly man with acute or convalescent COVID-19. Material for sequencing was peripheral blood. CDR3 loop: CASSTYRGPDEKLFF. As DNA, the CDR3 is TGTGCCAGCAGTACTTACAGGGGGCCTGATGAAAAACTGTTTTTT. Filled out from reference TRBV2 and TRBJ1-4, the complete variable domain reads EPEVTQTPSHQVTQMGQEVILRCVPISNHLYFYWYRQILGQKVEFLVSFYNNEISEKSEIFDDQFSVERPDGSNFTLKIRSTKLEDSAMYFCASSTYRGPDEKLFFGSGTQLSVL.